These 21 T cell receptor beta chains were all obtained from the same sample, sequenced in a study of blood T cell repertoires in COVID-19. TCRdb's table, derived via immunoSEQ multiplex PCR, lists solely in-frame clones and lacks some. Of about 71,000 clones in the sample, roughly nine tenths are singletons; the top ten hold about 5.1%. Material: peripheral blood. These receptors all stem from a woman under 30 with acute or convalescent COVID-19.

The rearrangement links TRBV30 to TRBJ2-5; TRBD2 aligns across 8 bases. In germline, CDR1 is GTSNPN, CDR2 SVGIG (reference sequence). V lost 0 bases, J lost 4 bases, and 10 bases stayed unmatched. The CDR3 covers 16 residues. The CDR3 nucleotides read TGTGCCTGGAGTGTGGGGACTAGTAGGGCGAGAGAGACCCAGTACTTC. This codes for CAWSVGTSRARETQYF.

This chain links TRBV9 with TRBJ1-1, with D unresolved. CDR3 length: 13 residues. Deletions cut 0 bases from V and 3 bases from J, with 6 bases between. Germline CDR1 reads SGDLS; CDR2 reads YYNGEE. CDR3 protein: CASSVDGDTEAFF. CDR3 bases: TGTGCCAGCAGCGTAGACGGGGACACTGAAGCTTTCTTT.

The CDR3 DNA reads as TGTGCCAGCAGCTTACTAAGCGAGATAAATTCACCCCTCCACTTT. Translated, it gives CASSLLSEINSPLHF. The chain recombines TRBV11-2 with TRBJ1-6; D is unresolved. The V gene lost 2 bases and the J gene lost 7 bases, with 12 bases spanning the gap. Germline values: CDR1 SGHAT, CDR2 FQNNGV. This CDR3 spans 15 amino acids.

The rearrangement uses TRBV27 and TRBJ2-7; 8 bases fit TRBD1. Trimming removed 5 bases from V and 2 bases from J; junction bases left unmatched: 8. CDR1 is MNHEY and CDR2 is SMNVEV in the germline V gene (reference sequence). The length of the CDR3 is 15 residues. DNA of the CDR3: TGTGCCAGCAGTCCCTGGACAGGGACCCCCTACGAGCAGTACTTC. It is translated as CASSPWTGTPYEQYF.

This chain joins TRBV14 and TRBJ1-1, with D hard to call. Trimming left V 4 bases short and J 8 bases short, with 14 bases between. Per germline, CDR1 SGHDN and CDR2 FVKESK. The CDR3 covers 13 residues. This CDR3 is CASSPSSGLEAFF. Here the CDR3 DNA reads TGTGCCAGCAGCCCAAGTAGCGGCCTCGAAGCTTTCTTT.

This clone was counted once. The chain links TRBV4-2 to TRBJ1-2; the D gene is possibly TRBD1 (6 bases). The CDR3 is 15 amino acids. Per the germline V gene, CDR1 is LGHNA and CDR2 is YNFKEQ. Trimming took off 5 bases at V and 4 bases at J, with 17 bases between the two ends. The CDR3, as DNA: TGTGCCAGCAGCAAACCGACAGGAACACTCTATGGCTACACCTTC. It is translated as CASSKPTGTLYGYTF.

The chain joins TRBV29-1 to TRBJ2-5, with D unresolved. The V and J ends lost 4 bases and 5 bases respectively, with 8 bases between them. CDR3 length: 11 residues. In germline, CDR1 is SQVTM, CDR2 ANQGSEA. The CDR3 bases are TGCAGCGTTGGGTTACGGGAGACCCAGTACTTC. This encodes CSVGLRETQYF.

V usage is TRBV5-6 and J usage is TRBJ2-7; 7 bases align to TRBD1. Germline V gene data show CDR1 as SGHDT and CDR2 as YYEEEE. Trimming cost V 0 bases and J 3 bases; bases outside gene matches: 3. There are 14 residues in the CDR3. The CDR3 loop is CASSLGNRGYEQYF. CDR3 nucleotide sequence: TGTGCCAGCAGCTTGGGAAACAGGGGCTACGAGCAGTACTTC.

The V gene is TRBV5-1, the J gene TRBJ1-1; 7 nucleotides align to TRBD1. CDR3 size: 15 residues. From germline, CDR1 is SGHRS and CDR2 YFSETQ. V trimming: 0 bases; J trimming: 2 bases; junction bases outside the gene matches: 4. In DNA, the CDR3 is TGCGCCAGCAGCTTGGCTGGGACAGATAACACTGAAGCTTTCTTT. This sequence encodes CASSLAGTDNTEAFF.

V is TRBV11-3 and J is TRBJ2-2; D not certain. The CDR3 loop spans 14 amino acids. V lost 5 bases and J lost 0, with 7 bases in between. Germline V gene data show CDR1 as SGHNT and CDR2 as YENEEA. The CDR3 is CASSPSANTGELFF. CDR3 coding DNA: TGTGCCAGCAGCCCCTCCGCGAACACCGGGGAGCTGTTTTTT.

The gene calls are TRBV19 and TRBJ1-1; no firm D call. This CDR3 is 12 amino acids long. The germline gives CDR1 LNHDA, CDR2 SQIVND (reference sequence). Trimming removed 7 bases from V and 3 bases from J, with 9 bases in between. CDR3 in DNA: TGTGCCAGTATCGACGGGGACACTGAAGCTTTCTTT. Amino acid sequence: CASIDGDTEAFF. The variable domain in full, with the rest retrieved from reference TRBV19 and TRBJ1-1, is DGGITQSPKYLFRKEGQNVTLSCEQNLNHDAMYWYRQDPGQGLRLIYYSQIVNDFQKGDIAEGYSVSREKKESFPLTVTSAQKNPTAFYLCASIDGDTEAFFGQGTRLTVV.

The chain uses TRBV6-6 and TRBJ2-1; no clear D gene. Trimming stripped 10 bases from V and 0 bases from J, with 10 bases between. The CDR3 length is 13 residues. CDR1 is MNHNY and CDR2 is SVGAGI in the germline V gene (reference sequence). As DNA, the CDR3 is TGTGCCACCCAGGATAGCTCCTACAATGAGCAGTTCTTC. It is translated as CATQDSSYNEQFF.

This chain uses TRBV27 with TRBJ1-6; D ambiguous. In germline, CDR1 is MNHEY, CDR2 SMNVEV (reference sequence). The CDR3 length is 15 residues. V lost 1 base, J lost 7 bases, and 11 bases lay in between. The CDR3 loop is CASSLFAGTNSPLHF. The CDR3 coding sequence is TGTGCCAGCAGTTTATTTGCTGGTACAAATTCACCCCTCCACTTT.

This clone was seen only once. The chain is built from TRBV19 and TRBJ1-2; 9 nucleotides agree with TRBD1. Germline values: CDR1 LNHDA, CDR2 SQIVND (reference sequence). V dropped 5 bases and J dropped 7; count of bases not matched to a gene: 8. CDR3 length: 14 amino acids. CDR3 nucleotide sequence: TGTGCCAGTAGTCCTCACCCGGGACAGGGTGGCTACACCTTC. Protein sequence: CASSPHPGQGGYTF.

This chain joins TRBV19 and TRBJ1-5; 9 bases line up with TRBD1. CDR3 size: 14 residues. V lost 4 bases and J lost 5; bases outside the gene matches: 3. Germline V gives CDR1 LNHDA, CDR2 SQIVND (reference sequence). CDR3 region: CASSRDREDQPQHF. The CDR3 DNA is TGTGCCAGTAGTAGGGACAGGGAAGATCAGCCCCAGCATTTT.

V gene TRBV4-1 combines with J gene TRBJ2-2; 7 positions agree with TRBD2. Germline CDR1 is MGHRA and CDR2 is YSYEKL. The V segment lost 3 bases and the J segment 1 base; nucleotides outside the gene matches: 11. CDR3 length equals 18 residues. The DNA for the CDR3 is TGCGCCAGCAGCCACGCCAATCGCGGGGGAATGAACACCGGGGAGCTGTTTTTT. This gives the protein CASSHANRGGMNTGELFF.

This sequence joins TRBV9 and TRBJ2-1, with a tentative D call TRBD2 (6 bases). CDR1 and CDR2 (germline): SGDLS, YYNGEE. This CDR3 is 16 amino acids long. V was shortened by 0 bases and J by 6 bases, with 16 bases between the two germline ends. The CDR3 spells CASSVGLHPGGNEQFF. In DNA form, the CDR3 reads TGTGCCAGCAGCGTAGGATTACACCCCGGGGGCAATGAGCAGTTCTTC.

This clone occurred a few times. CDR3 DNA sequence: TGTGCCAGCAGACCGGACAGAAGCTTCACAGATACGCAGTATTTT. It yields the protein CASRPDRSFTDTQYF. V gene TRBV2 combines with J gene TRBJ2-3; TRBD1 is a possible D gene (6 bases). This CDR3 has 15 amino acids. Germline V lookup: CDR1 SNHLY, CDR2 FYNNEI. V dropped 6 bases and J dropped 2 bases, with 15 bases sitting between them.

The chain uses TRBV2 and TRBJ2-7; 7 bases are a match to TRBD1. V trimming: 6 bases; J trimming: 2 bases; junction bases outside the gene matches: 13. This CDR3 has 16 residues. Germline V gene lookup returns CDR1 SNHLY and CDR2 FYNNEI. The CDR3: CASRKSTGTATYEQYF. CDR3 DNA sequence: TGTGCCAGCAGAAAATCCACCGGGACAGCCACCTACGAGCAGTACTTC.

The chain joins TRBV18 to TRBJ1-3; no clear D gene. Per the germline V gene, CDR1 is KGHSH and CDR2 is LQKENI. The CDR3 has 15 residues. Trimming removed 3 bases from V and 0 bases from J, with 9 bases in between. The CDR3 is CASSPQLSSGNTIYF. The DNA of the CDR3 is TGTGCCAGCTCACCGCAGTTAAGCTCTGGAAACACCATATATTTT.

The rearrangement uses TRBV27 and TRBJ1-1; 9 bases are shared with TRBD1. Germline lookup yields CDR1 MNHEY and CDR2 SMNVEV (reference sequence). The trim removed 2 bases at V and 10 bases at J, leaving 8 bases unmatched. The CDR3 has 14 amino acids. CDR3 region: CASSLTRDRVAAFF. The CDR3 region has the DNA TGTGCCAGCAGTTTAACCCGGGACAGGGTGGCAGCTTTCTTT.